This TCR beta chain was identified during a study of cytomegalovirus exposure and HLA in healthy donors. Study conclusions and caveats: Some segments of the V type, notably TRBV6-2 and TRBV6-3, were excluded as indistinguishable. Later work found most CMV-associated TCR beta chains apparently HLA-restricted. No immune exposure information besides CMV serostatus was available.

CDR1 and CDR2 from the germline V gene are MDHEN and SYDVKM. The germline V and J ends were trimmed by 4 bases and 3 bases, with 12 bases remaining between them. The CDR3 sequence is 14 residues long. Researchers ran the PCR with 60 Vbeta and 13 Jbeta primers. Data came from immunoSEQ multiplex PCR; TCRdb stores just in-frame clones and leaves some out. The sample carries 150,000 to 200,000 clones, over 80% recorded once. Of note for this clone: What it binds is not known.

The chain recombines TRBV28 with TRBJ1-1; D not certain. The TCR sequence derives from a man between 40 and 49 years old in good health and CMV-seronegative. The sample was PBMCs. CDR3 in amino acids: CASSSLDGYTEAFF. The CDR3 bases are TGTGCCAGCAGTTCCCTTGACGGGTACACTGAAGCTTTCTTT.